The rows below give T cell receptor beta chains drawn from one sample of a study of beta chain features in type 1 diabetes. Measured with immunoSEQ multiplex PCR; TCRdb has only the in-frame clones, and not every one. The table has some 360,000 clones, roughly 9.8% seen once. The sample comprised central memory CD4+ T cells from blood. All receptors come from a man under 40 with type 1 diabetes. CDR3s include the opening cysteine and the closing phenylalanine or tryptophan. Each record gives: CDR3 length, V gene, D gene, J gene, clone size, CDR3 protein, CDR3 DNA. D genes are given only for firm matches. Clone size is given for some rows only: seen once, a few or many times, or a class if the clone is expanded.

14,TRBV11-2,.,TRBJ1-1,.,CASSFRVMNTEAFF,TGTGCCAGCAGCTTCAGGGTCATGAACACTGAAGCTTTCTTT
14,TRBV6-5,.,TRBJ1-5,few,CASSSALNIQPQHF,TGTGCCAGCAGTTCCGCTCTGAATATTCAGCCCCAGCATTTT
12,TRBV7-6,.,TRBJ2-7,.,CASSPGGYEQYF,TGTGCCAGCAGCCCAGGGGGGTACGAGCAGTACTTC
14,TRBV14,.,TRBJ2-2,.,CASKGQENTGELFF,TGTGCCAGTAAGGGGCAGGAGAACACCGGGGAGCTGTTTTTT
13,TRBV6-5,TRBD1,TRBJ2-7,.,CASSLPDRDEQYF,TGTGCCAGCAGTTTACCTGACAGGGACGAGCAGTACTTC
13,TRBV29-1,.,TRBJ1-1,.,CSAAGGANTEAFF,TGCAGCGCCGCTGGGGGGGCGAACACTGAAGCTTTCTTT
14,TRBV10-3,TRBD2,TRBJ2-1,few,CALAGTNSYNEQFF,TGTGCCCTAGCCGGGACTAACTCCTACAATGAGCAGTTCTTC
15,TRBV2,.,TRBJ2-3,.,CASSQQGSSTDTQYF,TGTGCCAGCAGTCAACAGGGCTCTAGCACAGATACGCAGTATTTT
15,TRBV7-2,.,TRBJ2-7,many,CASSLEGTTSYEQYF,TGTGCCAGCAGCTTAGAGGGGACGACCTCCTACGAGCAGTACTTC
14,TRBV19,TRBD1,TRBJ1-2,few,CASRPGTGVPGYTF,TGTGCCAGTAGGCCCGGGACAGGGGTCCCTGGCTACACCTTC
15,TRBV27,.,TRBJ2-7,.,CASSLRAASLYEQYF,TGTGCCAGCAGTTTAAGGGCAGCTTCCCTCTACGAGCAGTACTTC